This T cell receptor (beta chain) stems from a study of T-cell reconstitution after alpha-beta-depleted transplantation in children. TCRbeta library construction was performed incorporating unique molecular identifiers. TCRdb analysed the PCR reads with MiXCR anew, one entry per CDR3 protein. The data show around 450,000 distinct CDR3 sequences, 43% seen once. V was cut by 7 bases and J by 2 bases, with 6 bases left in between. CDR1 and CDR2 from the germline V gene are MNHNS and SASEGT. CDR3 length: 13 amino acids. Study findings and constraints: T-cell counts and diversity at one year following transplant were attributed mainly to newly produced T cells. Several patients had high TCRbeta diversity at day 60; it came from surviving recipient T cells and thymic progenitors. There were reportedly several hundred expanded graft clones from which alpha-beta T cells came about two months after transplant.

About this clonotype itself: The antigen is unknown.

This clonotype originated in a girl aged 2 to 9 with aplastic anemia, due to receive a stem cell transplant. The rearrangement links TRBV6-1 to TRBJ2-6; D is undetermined. This sample comprised PBMCs, obtained before TCRalphabeta/CD19-depleted stem cell transplant. DNA for the CDR3: TGTGCCAGCAAGCCCCCTGGGGCCAACGTCCTGACTTTC. Protein product: CASKPPGANVLTF.